One sample yielded the 5 T cell receptor beta chains listed below, sequenced in a study of blood T cell repertoires in COVID-19. Method: immunoSEQ multiplex PCR; TCRdb's copy keeps in-frame clones and lacks some. The data hold approximately 200,000 clones, with nearly 90% observed a single time. The sequencing input was PBMCs or T cells enriched from blood (not recorded which). These TCRs come from a man aged 30 to 45 who had recovered from COVID-19.

The V call is TRBV6-2 or TRBV6-3, the J call TRBJ2-1; D is perhaps TRBD2 (6 bases). V lost 2 bases and J 2 bases, leaving 10 bases between the germline ends. There are 15 residues in the CDR3. The germline CDR1 and CDR2 sequences are MNHEY and SVGEGT. This CDR3 reads CASSYLRGTYNEQFF. The CDR3 coding sequence is TGTGCCAGCAGTTACCTTCGCGGGACCTACAATGAGCAGTTCTTC.

The chain links TRBV5-1 to TRBJ1-1; D is uncertain. Per germline, CDR1 SGHRS and CDR2 YFSETQ. Between the trimmed V and J ends, which lost 2 bases and 1 base, there was a span of 9 bases. CDR3 size: 14 residues. The CDR3 DNA reads TGCGCCAGCAGCTTTCCGGGTGGGAACACTGAAGCTTTCTTT. Translated: CASSFPGGNTEAFF.

This clone occurred a few times. This sequence joins TRBV15 and TRBJ1-1; TRBD1 agrees at 7 bases. This CDR3 is 16 amino acids long. Germline V gene data show CDR1 as LNHNV and CDR2 as YYDKDF (reference sequence). V shed 5 bases and J 3 bases; nucleotides not matched to a gene: 12. CDR3 nucleotide sequence: TGTGCCACCAGCGACTACAGGGGTACATTCGACACTGAAGCTTTCTTT. It codes for CATSDYRGTFDTEAFF.

This rearrangement joins TRBV3-1 (or the pseudogene TRBV3-2) to TRBJ2-1, with 9 positions matching TRBD2. Germline-derived CDR1 and CDR2 are LGHDT and YNNKEL (reference sequence). The CDR3 sequence is 17 residues long. V was pared by 0 bases and J by 5 bases, with 8 bases of the junction left unmatched. The CDR3 region has the DNA TGTGCCAGCAGCCAAGAGGCGGGGGGGACCCTGGACAATGAGCAGTTCTTC. It codes for CASSQEAGGTLDNEQFF.

The chain recombines TRBV14 with TRBJ2-2; a possible D gene is TRBD2 (5 bases). The ends were cut back, 4 bases at V and 7 bases at J, with 10 bases in the middle. Germline V gives CDR1 SGHDN, CDR2 FVKESK. This CDR3 has 13 amino acids. CDR3: CASSPDFYGELFF. CDR3 bases: TGTGCCAGCAGCCCGGACTTTTACGGGGAGCTGTTTTTT. The full variable domain, in which reference TRBV14 and TRBJ2-2 provide the parts outside the CDR3, is EAGVTQFPSHSVIEKGQTVTLRCDPISGHDNLYWYRRVMGKEIKFLLHFVKESKQDESGMPNNRFLAERTGGTYSTLKVQPAELEDSGVYFCASSPDFYGELFFGEGSRLTVL.